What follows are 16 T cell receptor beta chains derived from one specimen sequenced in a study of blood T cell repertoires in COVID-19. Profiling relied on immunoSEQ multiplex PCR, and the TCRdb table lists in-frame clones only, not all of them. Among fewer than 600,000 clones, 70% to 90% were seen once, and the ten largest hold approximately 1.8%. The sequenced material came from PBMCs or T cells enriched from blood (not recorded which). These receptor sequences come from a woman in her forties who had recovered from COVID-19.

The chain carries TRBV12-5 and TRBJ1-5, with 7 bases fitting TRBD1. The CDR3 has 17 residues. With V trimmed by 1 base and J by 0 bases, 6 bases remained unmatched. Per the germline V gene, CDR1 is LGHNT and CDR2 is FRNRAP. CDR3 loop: CASGLGGTANSNQPQHF. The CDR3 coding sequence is TGTGCTAGTGGTTTGGGGGGGACAGCTAATAGCAATCAGCCCCAGCATTTT. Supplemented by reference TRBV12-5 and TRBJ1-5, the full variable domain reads DARVTQTPRHKVTEMGQEVTMRCQPILGHNTVFWYRQTMMQGLELLAYFRNRAPLDDSGMPKDRFSAEMPDATLATLKIQPSEPRDSAVYFCASGLGGTANSNQPQHFGDGTRLSIL.

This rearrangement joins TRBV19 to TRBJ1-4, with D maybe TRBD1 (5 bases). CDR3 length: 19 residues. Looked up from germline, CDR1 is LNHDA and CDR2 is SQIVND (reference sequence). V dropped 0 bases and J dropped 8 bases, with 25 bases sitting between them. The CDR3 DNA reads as TGTGCCAGTAGTATAGATCTAGGGGTATCCGTCTTCCAATTCGAAAAACTGTTTTTT. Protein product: CASSIDLGVSVFQFEKLFF.

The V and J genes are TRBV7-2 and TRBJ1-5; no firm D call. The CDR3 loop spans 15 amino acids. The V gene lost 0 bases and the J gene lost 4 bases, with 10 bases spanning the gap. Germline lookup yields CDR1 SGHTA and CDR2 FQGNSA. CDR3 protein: CASSLAGGLNQPQHF. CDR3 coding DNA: TGTGCCAGCAGCTTAGCCGGCGGATTGAATCAGCCCCAGCATTTT. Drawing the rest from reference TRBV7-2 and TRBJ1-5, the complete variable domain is GAGVSQSPSNKVTEKGKDVELRCDPISGHTALYWYRQSLGQGLEFLIYFQGNSAPDKSGLPSDRFSAERTGGSVSTLTIQRTQQEDSAVYLCASSLAGGLNQPQHFGDGTRLSIL.

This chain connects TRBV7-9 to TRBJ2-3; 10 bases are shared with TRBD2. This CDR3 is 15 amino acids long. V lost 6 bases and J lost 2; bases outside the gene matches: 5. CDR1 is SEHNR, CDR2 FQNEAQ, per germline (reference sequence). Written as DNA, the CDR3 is TGTGCCAGCAGTCGGACTAGCGGACACACAGATACGCAGTATTTT. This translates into CASSRTSGHTDTQYF.

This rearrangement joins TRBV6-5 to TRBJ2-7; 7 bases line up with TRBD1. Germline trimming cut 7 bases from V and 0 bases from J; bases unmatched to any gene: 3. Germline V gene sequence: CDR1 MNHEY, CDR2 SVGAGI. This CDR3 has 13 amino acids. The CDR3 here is CASTGGVSYEQYF. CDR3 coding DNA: TGTGCCAGCACAGGGGGAGTCTCCTACGAGCAGTACTTC.

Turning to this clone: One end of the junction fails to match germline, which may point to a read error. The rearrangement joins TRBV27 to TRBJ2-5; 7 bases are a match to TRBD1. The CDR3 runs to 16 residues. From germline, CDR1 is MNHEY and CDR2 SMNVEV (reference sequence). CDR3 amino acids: CASRLFKQGSSETQYF. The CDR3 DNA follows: TGTGCCAGCAGATTATTTAAACAGGGGAGTAGCGAGACCCAGTACTTC.

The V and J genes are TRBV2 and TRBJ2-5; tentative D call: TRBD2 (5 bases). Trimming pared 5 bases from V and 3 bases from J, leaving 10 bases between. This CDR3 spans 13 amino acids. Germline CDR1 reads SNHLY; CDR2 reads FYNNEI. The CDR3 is CASSKQREETQYF. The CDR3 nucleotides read TGTGCCAGCAGTAAACAGAGGGAAGAGACCCAGTACTTC.

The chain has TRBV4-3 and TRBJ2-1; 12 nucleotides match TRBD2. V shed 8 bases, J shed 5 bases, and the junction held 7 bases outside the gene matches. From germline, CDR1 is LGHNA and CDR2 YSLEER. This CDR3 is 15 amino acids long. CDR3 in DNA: TGCGCCAGCGCCTCGACTAGCGGGAGCCACAATGAGCAGTTCTTC. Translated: CASASTSGSHNEQFF.

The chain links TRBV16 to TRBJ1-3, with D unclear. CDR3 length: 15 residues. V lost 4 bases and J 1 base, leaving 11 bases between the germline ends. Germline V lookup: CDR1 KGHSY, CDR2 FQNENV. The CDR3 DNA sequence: TGTGCCAGCAGCCCCATGGCCGGGTCTGGAAACACCATATATTTT. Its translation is CASSPMAGSGNTIYF. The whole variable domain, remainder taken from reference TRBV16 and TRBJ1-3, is GEEVAQTPKHLVRGEGQKAKLYCAPIKGHSYVFWYQQVLKNEFKFLISFQNENVFDETGMPKERFSAKCLPNSPCSLEIQATKLEDSAVYFCASSPMAGSGNTIYFGEGSWLTVV.

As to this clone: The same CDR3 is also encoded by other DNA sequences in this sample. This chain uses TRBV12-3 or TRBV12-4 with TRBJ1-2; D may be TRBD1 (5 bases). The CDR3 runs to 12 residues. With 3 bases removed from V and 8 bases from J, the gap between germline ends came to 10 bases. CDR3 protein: CASSFSGNGYTF. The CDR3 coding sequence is TGTGCCAGCAGTTTTTCAGGGAACGGCTACACCTTC.

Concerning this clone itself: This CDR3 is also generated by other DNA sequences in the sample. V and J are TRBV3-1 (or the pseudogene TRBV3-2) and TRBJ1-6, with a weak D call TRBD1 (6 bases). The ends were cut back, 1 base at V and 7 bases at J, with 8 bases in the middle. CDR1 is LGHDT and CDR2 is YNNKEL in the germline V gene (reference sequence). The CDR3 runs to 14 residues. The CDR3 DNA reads TGTGCCAGCAGCCAAGTACAGGGAAATTCACCCCTCCACTTT. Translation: CASSQVQGNSPLHF.

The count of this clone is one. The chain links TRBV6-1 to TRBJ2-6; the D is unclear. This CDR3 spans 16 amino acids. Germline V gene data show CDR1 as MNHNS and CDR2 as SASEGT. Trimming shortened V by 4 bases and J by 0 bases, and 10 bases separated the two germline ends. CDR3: CASSGTTSSGANVLTF. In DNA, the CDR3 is TGTGCCAGCAGTGGAACGACAAGCTCTGGGGCCAACGTCCTGACTTTC.

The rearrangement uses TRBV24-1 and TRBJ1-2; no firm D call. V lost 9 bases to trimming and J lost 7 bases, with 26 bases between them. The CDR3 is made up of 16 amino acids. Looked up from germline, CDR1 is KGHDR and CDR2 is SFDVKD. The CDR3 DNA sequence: TGTGCCACCCAAGGACGGGGTCATCAGGTAACTATTGGCTACACCTTC. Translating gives CATQGRGHQVTIGYTF.

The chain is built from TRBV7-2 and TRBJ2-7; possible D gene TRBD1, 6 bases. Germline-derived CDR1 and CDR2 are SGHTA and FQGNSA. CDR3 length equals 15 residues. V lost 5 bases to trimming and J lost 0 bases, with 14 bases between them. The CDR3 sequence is CASSRTTGDSYEQYF. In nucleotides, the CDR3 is TGTGCCAGCAGCCGCACGACAGGCGACTCCTACGAGCAGTACTTC.

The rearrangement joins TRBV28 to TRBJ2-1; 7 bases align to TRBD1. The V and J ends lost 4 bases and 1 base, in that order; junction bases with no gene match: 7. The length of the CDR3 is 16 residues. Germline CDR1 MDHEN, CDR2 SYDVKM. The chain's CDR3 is CASSSWQGVSYNEQFF. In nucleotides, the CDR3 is TGTGCCAGCAGTTCCTGGCAGGGGGTATCCTACAATGAGCAGTTCTTC.

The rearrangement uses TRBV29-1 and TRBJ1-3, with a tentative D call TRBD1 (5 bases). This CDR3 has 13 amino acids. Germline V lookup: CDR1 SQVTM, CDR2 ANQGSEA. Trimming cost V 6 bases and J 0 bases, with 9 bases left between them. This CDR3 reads CSVGDFSGNTIYF. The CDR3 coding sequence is TGCAGCGTCGGGGACTTCTCTGGAAACACCATATATTTT.